This T cell receptor (beta chain) emerged from a study of graft-versus-host responses after intestinal transplantation. For the study at large: Transplantation in recipients was multivisceral, liver-intestinal, or isolated intestinal. Recipients uniformly received anti-thymocyte globulin induction, followed by tacrolimus and steroids for three to four years. Whole-study findings and limits: Present in recipient marrow, GvH clones included some that appeared first in ileum or blood. Peak GvH clone levels in circulation were associated with early post-transplant HvG declines.

A word on this clone: Its specificity is not known.

The repertoire was sequenced with immunoSEQ multiplex PCR; TCRdb's copy has only in-frame clones and lacks some. This sample has tens of thousands of clones; roughly 93% occur once, and the top ten carry about 0.4%. Sequencing used unstimulated CD4+ T cells sorted from spleen or lymph node cells, obtained before transplant. The TCR sequence derives from a human donor who was the organ donor for an intestinal transplant.

CDR3 nucleotide sequence: TGCGCCAGCAGCCAAGTTGTCGTAGGGGGCCTGCCAGGTGAGCAGTTCTTC. This codes for CASSQVVVGGLPGEQFF. This chain connects TRBV4-3 to TRBJ2-1, with 7 bases aligning to TRBD1. The CDR3 consists of 17 residues. After removal of 1 base from V and 9 bases from J, the junction contained 15 bases not matched to a gene. Germline V lookup: CDR1 LGHNA, CDR2 YSLEER.